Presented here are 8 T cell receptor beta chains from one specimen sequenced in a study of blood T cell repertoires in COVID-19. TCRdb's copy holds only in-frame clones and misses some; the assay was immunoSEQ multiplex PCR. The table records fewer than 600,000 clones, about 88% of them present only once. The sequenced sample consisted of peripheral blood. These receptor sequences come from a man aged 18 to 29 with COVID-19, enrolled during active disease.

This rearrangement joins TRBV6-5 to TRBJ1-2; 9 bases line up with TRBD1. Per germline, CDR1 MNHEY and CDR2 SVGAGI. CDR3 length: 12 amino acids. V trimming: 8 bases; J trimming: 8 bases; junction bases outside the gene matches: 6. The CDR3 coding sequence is TGTGCCAGCCAAACAGGGGGCCGGGGCTACACCTTC. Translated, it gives CASQTGGRGYTF.

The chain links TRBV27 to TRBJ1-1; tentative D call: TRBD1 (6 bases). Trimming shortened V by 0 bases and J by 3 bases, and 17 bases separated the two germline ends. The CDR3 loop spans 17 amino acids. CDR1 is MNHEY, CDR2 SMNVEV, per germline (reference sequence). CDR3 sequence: CASSLSTRTVRDTEAFF. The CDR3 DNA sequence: TGTGCCAGCAGTTTATCGACCAGGACAGTACGGGACACTGAAGCTTTCTTT.

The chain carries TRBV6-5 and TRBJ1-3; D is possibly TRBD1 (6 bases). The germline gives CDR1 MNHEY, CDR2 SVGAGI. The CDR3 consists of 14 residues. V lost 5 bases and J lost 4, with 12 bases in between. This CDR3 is CASSRGGEGNTIYF. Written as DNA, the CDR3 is TGTGCCAGCAGTCGTGGGGGCGAAGGAAACACCATATATTTT.

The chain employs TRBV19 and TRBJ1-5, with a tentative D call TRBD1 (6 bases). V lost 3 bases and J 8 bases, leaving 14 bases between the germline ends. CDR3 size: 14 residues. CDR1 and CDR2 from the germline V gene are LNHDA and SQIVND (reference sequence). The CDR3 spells CASSISQGLKPQHF. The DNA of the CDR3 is TGTGCCAGTAGTATCTCCCAGGGGTTGAAGCCCCAGCATTTT.

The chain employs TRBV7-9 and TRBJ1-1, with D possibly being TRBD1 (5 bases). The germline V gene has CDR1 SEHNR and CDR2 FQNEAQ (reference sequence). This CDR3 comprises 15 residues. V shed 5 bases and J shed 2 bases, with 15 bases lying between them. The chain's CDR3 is CASSREGTPNTEAFF. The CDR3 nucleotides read TGTGCCAGCAGCCGGGAGGGGACTCCTAACACTGAAGCTTTCTTT.

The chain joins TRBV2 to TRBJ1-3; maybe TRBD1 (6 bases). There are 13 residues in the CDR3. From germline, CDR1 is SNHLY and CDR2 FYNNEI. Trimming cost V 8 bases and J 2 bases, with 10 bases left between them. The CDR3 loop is CASVEGAGNTIYF. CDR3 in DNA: TGTGCCAGCGTCGAGGGGGCTGGAAACACCATATATTTT.

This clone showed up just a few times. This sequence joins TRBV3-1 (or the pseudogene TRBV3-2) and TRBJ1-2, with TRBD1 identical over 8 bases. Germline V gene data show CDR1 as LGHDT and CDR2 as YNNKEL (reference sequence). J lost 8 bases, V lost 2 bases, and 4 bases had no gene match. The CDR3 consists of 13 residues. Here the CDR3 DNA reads TGTGCCAGCAGCCAAACAGGGGGTATGGGCTACACCTTC. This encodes CASSQTGGMGYTF.

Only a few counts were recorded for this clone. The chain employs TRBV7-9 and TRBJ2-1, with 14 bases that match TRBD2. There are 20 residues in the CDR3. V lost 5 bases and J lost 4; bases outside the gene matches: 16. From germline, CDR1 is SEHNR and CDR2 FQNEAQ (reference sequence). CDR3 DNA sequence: TGTGCCAGCAGCAAAGGGGCTTTAGGGACTAGCGGGGGAGAGTACAATGAGCAGTTCTTC. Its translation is CASSKGALGTSGGEYNEQFF.